This T cell receptor (beta chain) emerged from a study of T-cell memory formation after mild COVID-19. Study overall: There were largely donor-specific TCR clusters. Study-wide findings and caveats: Pre-infection memory contained some responding clones, which suggested that cross-reactive memory had joined. Chiefly within CM and EM were the contracting CD4+ clones; CD8+ ones were within EMRA. Clones that got smaller from day 15 to 85 had even CD4/CD8, while clones growing later tipped toward CD4+.

Germline CDR1 SGHRS, CDR2 YFSETQ. V lost 0 bases and J lost 1, with 10 bases in between. The CDR3 consists of 15 residues. TCRdb reprocessed the 5' RACE reads with MiXCR, giving one entry per CDR3 protein. The data show 350,000 to 450,000 distinct CDR3 sequences, around 18% seen once. This clonotype has a handful of counts. Its matching antigen is unknown. The sequence came from an adult woman who had mild COVID-19 (a few samples of this study predate the infection). Cell type and time point are not known. The gene calls are TRBV5-1 and TRBJ1-1; tentative D call: TRBD1 (5 bases). The specimen was PBMCs or a T cell subset sorted from them (not recorded which). In DNA form, the CDR3 reads TGCGCCAGCAGCTTGGGAGGGACCGAGAACACTGAAGCTTTCTTT. Its protein product is CASSLGGTENTEAFF.